Described below is a single TCR beta chain sequence and its context. Antigen: not known. The germline V gene encodes CDR1 SGDLS and CDR2 YYNGEE. The CDR3 totals 12 residues. Trimming removed 3 bases at V and 7 bases at J, with 10 bases between. Clones were sequenced by immunoSEQ multiplex PCR, and TCRdb holds only the in-frame ones, with some missing. The table has some 200,000 clones, 65% to 80% seen once. These data come from a study of cytotoxic CD8 clonotypes in ibrutinib-treated CLL. Broader study findings: Ibrutinib response saw clonality rise, and progression saw it return toward baseline.

The specimen was PBMCs, collected after 12 months of ibrutinib treatment. The V call is TRBV9, the J call TRBJ1-2, with D perhaps matching TRBD1 (5 bases). This sequence originates from a human donor with chronic lymphocytic leukemia. The CDR3 nucleotides read TGTGCCAGCAGCGAGAGCGGGGCTGGCTACACCTTC. Residues: CASSESGAGYTF.